This TCR beta chain was profiled in a study of CD8+ T cells in alopecia areata. Findings of the study overall: Greater clonality was observed in lesional scalp samples, especially alopecia totalis/universalis, versus normal scalp.

Peripheral blood, together with lesional scalp punch biopsies, was collected from alopecia areata patients. cDNA prepared by RNA extraction and subsequent reverse transcription served as the template for sequencing. Data came from immunoSEQ multiplex PCR; TCRdb stores just in-frame clones and leaves some out. This table has roughly 200,000 clones, roughly 59% appearing once. On this clone: What it recognizes is unknown.

V was pared by 0 bases and J by 4 bases, with 12 bases between. CDR3 length: 15 residues. Germline V gene lookup returns CDR1 MNHEY and CDR2 SVGAGI. The J gene is TRBJ2-5, the V gene TRBV6-5; either TRBD1 or TRBD2 may fit D (5 bases each). This sequence was found in a human donor with alopecia areata. The sample here was CD4+ T cells sorted from blood, taken at week 0. The CDR3 region is CASSYSLGTGETQYF. The CDR3 bases are TGTGCCAGCAGTTACTCTCTTGGGACCGGAGAGACCCAGTACTTC.